This passage covers 27 T cell receptor beta chains from one sample sequenced in a study of shared clonotypes between healthy human individuals. The method was immunoSEQ multiplex PCR; TCRdb's version includes in-frame clones alone and lacks a portion of them. In the table there are roughly 1.5 million clones, 98% of which are singletons. The source material was naive CD4+ T cells sorted from blood. This sample's subset: CD45RA+ positively selected. These receptors originate from a man aged 25-45 years in good health.

V gene TRBV5-1 combines with J gene TRBJ2-7; 8 bases line up with TRBD1. From germline, CDR1 is SGHRS and CDR2 YFSETQ. The CDR3 loop spans 14 amino acids. J lost 2 bases, V lost 4 bases, and 5 bases had no gene match. The CDR3 spells CASSAGQGTYEQYF. The CDR3 DNA reads TGCGCCAGCAGCGCAGGACAGGGTACCTACGAGCAGTACTTC.

Comment on this clone: Other nucleotide sequences from this sample produce the same CDR3. The chain couples TRBV18 to TRBJ1-1, with D unclear. Per germline, CDR1 KGHSH and CDR2 LQKENI. The CDR3 runs 14 residues. The V gene lost 3 bases and the J gene lost 2 bases, with 10 bases spanning the gap. CDR3 protein: CASSPFEGNTEAFF. CDR3 bases: TGTGCCAGCTCACCCTTCGAAGGAAACACTGAAGCTTTCTTT.

This clone appeared once. The J gene is TRBJ2-7, the V gene TRBV2; 8 bases align to TRBD2. The CDR3 extends over 14 amino acids. V trimming: 6 bases; J trimming: 3 bases; junction bases outside the gene matches: 7. CDR1 SNHLY and CDR2 FYNNEI come from the germline V gene. CDR3 sequence reads: CASRYSGKGYEQYF. In DNA, the CDR3 is TGTGCCAGCAGATATAGCGGGAAAGGCTACGAGCAGTACTTC.

The V and J genes are TRBV7-9 and TRBJ1-4; possibly TRBD1 for D (5 bases). The V and J ends lost 4 bases and 0 bases respectively, with 12 bases between them. The CDR3 is 16 amino acids. The germline V gene has CDR1 SEHNR and CDR2 FQNEAQ (reference sequence). The CDR3 coding sequence is TGTGCCAGCAGCTCAGACAGCCATGCAACTAATGAAAAACTGTTTTTT. Translated, it gives CASSSDSHATNEKLFF.

The chain combines TRBV4-2 with TRBJ2-7; D is unresolved. The V end lost 4 bases, the J end lost 0 bases, and 13 bases lay between the germline ends. This CDR3 comprises 15 residues. Looked up from germline, CDR1 is LGHNA and CDR2 is YNFKEQ. Here the CDR3 DNA reads TGTGCCAGCAGCCCCTATGGTAGGAGCTCCTACGAGCAGTACTTC. Translated: CASSPYGRSSYEQYF.

The rearrangement links TRBV28 to TRBJ2-1; 8 positions agree with TRBD1. Germline V CDR1 and CDR2: MDHEN, SYDVKM. Trimming took 7 bases from V and 5 from J; bases not matched to a gene: 16. The CDR3 totals 17 residues. CDR3 nucleotide sequence: TGTGCCAGCAACCGTCCCCTCTCCAGGGGGCGGGACAATGAGCAGTTCTTC. Translated, it gives CASNRPLSRGRDNEQFF.

V usage is TRBV9 and J usage is TRBJ1-2, with 10 bases aligning to TRBD1. The V segment lost 4 bases and the J segment 5 bases; nucleotides outside the gene matches: 8. CDR1 is SGDLS, CDR2 YYNGEE, per germline. The CDR3 length is 15 residues. The CDR3 sequence: CASSFRQGANYGYTF. The DNA for the CDR3 is TGTGCCAGCAGCTTTCGACAGGGGGCGAATTATGGCTACACCTTC.

This rearrangement joins TRBV19 to TRBJ1-5; unclear D gene. Germline V lookup: CDR1 LNHDA, CDR2 SQIVND (reference sequence). The CDR3 is 15 residues long. V was trimmed by 1 base and J by 9 bases, leaving 16 bases between them. The CDR3 region is CASSIGGSPSRPQHF. The CDR3 DNA is TGTGCCAGTAGTATAGGTGGCAGCCCATCGAGGCCCCAGCATTTT.

CDR3 sequence (DNA): TGTGCCAGCAGCTCCCTTCTAGCGGTCTACACCGGGGAGCTGTTTTTT. Translated: CASSSLLAVYTGELFF. V and J are TRBV11-2 and TRBJ2-2, with 7 bases identical to TRBD2. CDR3 length: 16 amino acids. V lost 4 bases and J lost 3; bases outside the gene matches: 8. The V gene's germline CDR1 is SGHAT and CDR2 FQNNGV. Using reference TRBV11-2 and TRBJ2-2 for the parts outside the CDR3, the full variable domain is EAGVAQSPRYKIIEKRQSVAFWCNPISGHATLYWYQQILGQGPKLLIQFQNNGVVDDSQLPKDRFSAERLKGVDSTLKIQPAKLEDSAVYLCASSSLLAVYTGELFFGEGSRLTVL.

The chain combines TRBV5-6 with TRBJ2-5; 7 bases agree with TRBD1. Trimming cost V 1 base and J 1 base; bases outside gene matches: 10. From germline, CDR1 is SGHDT and CDR2 YYEEEE. CDR3 length: 17 amino acids. This chain's CDR3 is CASSLLKAGGLQETQYF. CDR3 nucleotides: TGTGCCAGCAGCTTGCTTAAGGCAGGGGGTCTCCAAGAGACCCAGTACTTC.

The chain uses TRBV15 and TRBJ1-5; D might be TRBD1 (6 bases). CDR1 is LNHNV and CDR2 is YYDKDF in the germline V gene (reference sequence). This CDR3 has 18 residues. Between the trimmed V and J ends, which lost 0 bases and 6 bases, there was a span of 21 bases. Here the CDR3 reads CATSRDLVGAGGSQPQHF. For the CDR3, the DNA is TGTGCCACCAGCAGAGATCTAGTGGGTGCGGGGGGCTCTCAGCCCCAGCATTTT.

V is TRBV10-3 and J is TRBJ1-4; D call uncertain. Germline V CDR1 and CDR2: ENHRY, SYGVKD. CDR3 size: 15 residues. The V gene lost 0 bases and the J gene lost 3 bases, with 8 bases spanning the gap. The CDR3 loop reads CAISESDLPNEKLFF. CDR3 in DNA: TGTGCCATCAGTGAGTCGGATCTCCCTAATGAAAAACTGTTTTTT.

The rearrangement uses TRBV18 and TRBJ2-1; 8 bases are shared with TRBD2. Germline V CDR1 and CDR2: KGHSH, LQKENI. The CDR3 totals 19 residues. V lost 1 base to trimming and J lost 4 bases; unmatched junction nucleotides: 15. CDR3 protein: CASSPLASVSGGLYNEQFF. CDR3 sequence (DNA): TGTGCCAGCTCACCACTGGCCTCGGTAAGCGGGGGACTTTACAATGAGCAGTTCTTC. Combining the CDR3 with reference TRBV18 and TRBJ2-1 gives the whole variable domain NAGVMQNPRHLVRRRGQEARLRCSPMKGHSHVYWYRQLPEEGLKFMVYLQKENIIDESGMPKERFSAEFPKEGPSILRIQQVVRGDSAAYFCASSPLASVSGGLYNEQFFGPGTRLTVL.

The CDR3 region has the DNA TGTGCCACCAGCCCCTTTCCGACTAGTCCGCAAGAGACCCAGTACTTC. Translating gives CATSPFPTSPQETQYF. V gene TRBV15 combines with J gene TRBJ2-5; a possible D gene is TRBD2 (6 bases). Trimming removed 5 bases from V and 2 bases from J, with 18 bases in between. Germline assignment: CDR1 LNHNV and CDR2 YYDKDF (reference sequence). CDR3 length: 16 amino acids.

This clone was observed once. Other DNA sequences in the sample encode the same CDR3. The chain carries TRBV5-4 and TRBJ1-1; D is ambiguous. V lost 1 base to trimming and J lost 3 bases, with 4 bases between them. The CDR3 is 12 amino acids. The germline CDR1 and CDR2 sequences are SGHNT and YYREEE (reference sequence). CDR3 sequence reads: CASSLSHTEAFF. In nucleotides, the CDR3 is TGTGCCAGCAGCTTGTCGCACACTGAAGCTTTCTTT.

This chain joins TRBV18 and TRBJ2-3; 7 bases align to TRBD2. The CDR3 covers 16 residues. V trimming: 3 bases; J trimming: 6 bases; junction bases outside the gene matches: 12. Germline values: CDR1 KGHSH, CDR2 LQKENI. The CDR3 loop is CASSPLTSTIADTQYF. In nucleotides, the CDR3 is TGTGCCAGCTCACCCCTGACTAGCACAATTGCCGATACGCAGTATTTT.

V gene TRBV20-1 combines with J gene TRBJ2-5; D gene uncertain. V was trimmed by 6 bases and J by 4 bases, leaving 9 bases between them. Germline V gene lookup returns CDR1 DFQATT and CDR2 SNEGSKA (reference sequence). This CDR3 comprises 11 residues. The chain's CDR3 is CSAGERETQYF. Here the CDR3 DNA reads TGCAGTGCAGGAGAGCGAGAGACCCAGTACTTC.

The chain combines TRBV12-5 with TRBJ1-1; D may be TRBD1 (5 bases). The CDR3 runs 13 residues. The germline gives CDR1 LGHNT, CDR2 FRNRAP. The V end lost 10 bases, the J end lost 5 bases, and 17 bases lay between the germline ends. Here the CDR3 reads CAIRERGLTEAFF. In nucleotides, the CDR3 is TGTGCTATCAGGGAGAGGGGTTTGACTGAAGCTTTCTTT.

The CDR3 DNA is TGTGCCAGCAGCGTAGATGGGAGGCCAAACACTGAAGCTTTCTTT. It translates to CASSVDGRPNTEAFF. The chain joins TRBV9 to TRBJ1-1; D is unclear. The germline V gene encodes CDR1 SGDLS and CDR2 YYNGEE. This CDR3 spans 15 amino acids. Trimming removed 0 bases at V and 2 bases at J, with 11 bases between.

This clone was detected only once. The rearrangement uses TRBV19 and TRBJ1-5; possibly TRBD1 for D (5 bases). Germline-derived CDR1 and CDR2 are LNHDA and SQIVND (reference sequence). With 6 bases removed from V and 0 bases from J, the gap between germline ends came to 12 bases. The CDR3 is made up of 15 amino acids. CDR3 sequence reads: CASSLRQSSNQPQHF. The CDR3 nucleotides read TGTGCCAGTAGCCTCCGACAGAGTAGCAATCAGCCCCAGCATTTT. The whole variable domain, remainder taken from reference TRBV19 and TRBJ1-5, is DGGITQSPKYLFRKEGQNVTLSCEQNLNHDAMYWYRQDPGQGLRLIYYSQIVNDFQKGDIAEGYSVSREKKESFPLTVTSAQKNPTAFYLCASSLRQSSNQPQHFGDGTRLSIL.

This chain uses TRBV29-1 with TRBJ1-2; TRBD1 aligns across 10 bases. This CDR3 comprises 13 residues. The V and J ends lost 6 bases and 8 bases, in that order; junction bases with no gene match: 9. Per the germline V gene, CDR1 is SQVTM and CDR2 is ANQGSEA. CDR3 coding DNA: TGCAGCGTCGGACCGGGACAGGGGACCGGCTACACCTTC. It yields the protein CSVGPGQGTGYTF.

V gene TRBV29-1 combines with J gene TRBJ1-2, with TRBD1 identical over 8 bases. CDR1 is SQVTM and CDR2 is ANQGSEA in the germline V gene. The length of the CDR3 is 12 residues. V was clipped by 7 bases and J by 4 bases; unmatched bases: 5. The DNA for the CDR3 is TGCAGCGCGACGACAGGGGTCTATGGCTACACCTTC. Its translation: CSATTGVYGYTF.

This clone was recorded only once. The chain carries TRBV27 and TRBJ2-7; no definite D call. CDR1 and CDR2 (germline): MNHEY, SMNVEV (reference sequence). V was trimmed by 6 bases and J by 1 base, leaving 13 bases between them. CDR3 length equals 14 residues. The CDR3 DNA sequence: TGTGCCAGCAGCCCCGGGCTCCAGTCCTACGAGCAGTACTTC. It specifies CASSPGLQSYEQYF.

The V gene is TRBV6-5, the J gene TRBJ2-7; D is perhaps TRBD1 (6 bases). This CDR3 region has 13 residues. Germline lookup yields CDR1 MNHEY and CDR2 SVGAGI. With 6 bases removed from V and 7 bases from J, the gap between germline ends came to 16 bases. In DNA form, the CDR3 reads TGTGCCAGCAGCCGACAGGATCCAAAGGAGCAGTACTTC. Its protein is CASSRQDPKEQYF.

As DNA, the CDR3 is TGTGCCAGCAGTTGGGGGACAGGTCCCGAGGGGCAGTACTTC. This translates into CASSWGTGPEGQYF. This chain joins TRBV28 and TRBJ2-7; 8 positions match TRBD1. The CDR3 runs 14 residues. From germline, CDR1 is MDHEN and CDR2 SYDVKM. Germline trimming cut 4 bases from V and 9 bases from J; bases unmatched to any gene: 11.

The V and J genes are TRBV2 and TRBJ2-1; D possibly uses TRBD1 or TRBD2 (6 bases each). This CDR3 region has 12 residues. In germline, CDR1 is SNHLY, CDR2 FYNNEI. V gave up 11 bases and J gave up 7 bases, with 15 bases separating them. Here the CDR3 reads CASQGRPNEQFF. In DNA, the CDR3 is TGTGCCTCCCAGGGGAGGCCTAATGAGCAGTTCTTC. Complete variable domain (other parts from reference TRBV2 and TRBJ2-1): EPEVTQTPSHQVTQMGQEVILRCVPISNHLYFYWYRQILGQKVEFLVSFYNNEISEKSEIFDDQFSVERPDGSNFTLKIRSTKLEDSAMYFCASQGRPNEQFFGPGTRLTVL.

This clone has a single count. This chain uses TRBV19 with TRBJ2-7; tentatively, D is TRBD2 (6 bases). Trimming removed 3 bases at V and 6 bases at J, with 12 bases between. Germline assignment: CDR1 LNHDA and CDR2 SQIVND (reference sequence). The CDR3 is 13 residues long. In DNA form, the CDR3 reads TGTGCCAGTAGTATCTTCGGGGGAGGCGAGCAGTACTTC. This codes for CASSIFGGGEQYF.